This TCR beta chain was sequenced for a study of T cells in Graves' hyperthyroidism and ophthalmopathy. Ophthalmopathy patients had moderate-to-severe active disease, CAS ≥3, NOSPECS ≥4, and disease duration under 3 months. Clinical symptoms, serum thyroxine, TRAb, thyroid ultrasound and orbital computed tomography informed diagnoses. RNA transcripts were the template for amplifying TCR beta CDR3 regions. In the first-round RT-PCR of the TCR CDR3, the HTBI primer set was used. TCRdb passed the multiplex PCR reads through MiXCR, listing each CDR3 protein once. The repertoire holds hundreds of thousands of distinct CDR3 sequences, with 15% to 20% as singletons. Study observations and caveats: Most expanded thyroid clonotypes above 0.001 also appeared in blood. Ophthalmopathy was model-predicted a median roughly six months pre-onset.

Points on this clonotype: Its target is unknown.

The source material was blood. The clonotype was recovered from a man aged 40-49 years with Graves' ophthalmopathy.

CDR3 sequence reads: CSATGRGSYNEQFF. The CDR3 bases are TGCAGTGCTACTGGCCGGGGCTCCTACAATGAGCAGTTCTTC. The V and J genes are TRBV20-1 and TRBJ2-1, with a tentative D call TRBD2 (5 bases). In germline, CDR1 is DFQATT, CDR2 SNEGSKA (reference sequence). The CDR3 is 14 amino acids. The ends were cut back, 4 bases at V and 0 bases at J, with 10 bases in the middle.